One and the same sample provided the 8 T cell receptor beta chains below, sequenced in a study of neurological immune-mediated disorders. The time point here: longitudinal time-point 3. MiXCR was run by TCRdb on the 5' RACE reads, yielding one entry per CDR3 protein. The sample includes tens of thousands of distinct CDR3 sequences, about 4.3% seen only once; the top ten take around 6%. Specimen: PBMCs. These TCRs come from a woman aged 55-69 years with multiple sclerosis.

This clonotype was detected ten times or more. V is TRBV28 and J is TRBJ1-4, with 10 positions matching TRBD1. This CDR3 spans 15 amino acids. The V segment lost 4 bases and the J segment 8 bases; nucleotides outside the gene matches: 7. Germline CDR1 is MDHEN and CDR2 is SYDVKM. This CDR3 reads CASSSMTGGLEKLFF. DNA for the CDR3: TGTGCCAGCAGTTCGATGACAGGGGGCCTCGAAAAACTGTTTTTT.

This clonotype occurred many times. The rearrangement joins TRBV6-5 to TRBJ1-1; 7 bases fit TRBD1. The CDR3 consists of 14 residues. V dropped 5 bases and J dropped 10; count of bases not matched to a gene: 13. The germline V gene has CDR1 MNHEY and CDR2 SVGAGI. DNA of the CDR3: TGTGCCAGCAGTCCACGACAGGGTTACTCAGCAGCTTTCTTT. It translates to CASSPRQGYSAAFF.

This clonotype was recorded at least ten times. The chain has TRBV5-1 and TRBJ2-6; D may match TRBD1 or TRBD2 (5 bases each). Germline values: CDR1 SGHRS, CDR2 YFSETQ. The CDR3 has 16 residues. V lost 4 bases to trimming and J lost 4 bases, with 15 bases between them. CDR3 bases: TGCGCCAGCAGCCCCAACTTGGGGGTCGGGGCCAACGTCCTGACTTTC. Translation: CASSPNLGVGANVLTF.

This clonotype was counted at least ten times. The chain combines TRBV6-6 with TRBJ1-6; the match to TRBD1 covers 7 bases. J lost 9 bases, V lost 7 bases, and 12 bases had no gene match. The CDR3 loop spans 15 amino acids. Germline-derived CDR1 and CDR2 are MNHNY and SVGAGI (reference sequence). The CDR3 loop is CASTEGDSYGSPLHF. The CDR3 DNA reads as TGTGCCAGCACCGAAGGGGACAGCTATGGTTCACCCCTCCACTTT.

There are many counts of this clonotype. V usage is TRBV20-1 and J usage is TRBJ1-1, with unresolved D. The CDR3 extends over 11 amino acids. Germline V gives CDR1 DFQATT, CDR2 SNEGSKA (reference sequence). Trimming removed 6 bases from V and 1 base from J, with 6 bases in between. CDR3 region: CSASKNTEAFF. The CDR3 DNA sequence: TGCAGTGCCAGTAAGAACACTGAAGCTTTCTTT.

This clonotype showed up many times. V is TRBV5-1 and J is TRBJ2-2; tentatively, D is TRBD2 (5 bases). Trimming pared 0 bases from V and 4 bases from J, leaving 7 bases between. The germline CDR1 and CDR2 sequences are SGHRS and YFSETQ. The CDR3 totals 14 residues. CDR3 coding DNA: TGCGCCAGCAGCTTGGCGGGAAGCACCGGGGAGCTGTTTTTT. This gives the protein CASSLAGSTGELFF.

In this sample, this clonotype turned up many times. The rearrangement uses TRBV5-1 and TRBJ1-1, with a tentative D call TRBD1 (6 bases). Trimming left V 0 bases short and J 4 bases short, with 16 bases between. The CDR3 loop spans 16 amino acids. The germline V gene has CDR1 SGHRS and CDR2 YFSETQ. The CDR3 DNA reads TGCGCCAGCAGCTTGGTGACGATTCGGGACACCACTGAAGCTTTCTTT. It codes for CASSLVTIRDTTEAFF.

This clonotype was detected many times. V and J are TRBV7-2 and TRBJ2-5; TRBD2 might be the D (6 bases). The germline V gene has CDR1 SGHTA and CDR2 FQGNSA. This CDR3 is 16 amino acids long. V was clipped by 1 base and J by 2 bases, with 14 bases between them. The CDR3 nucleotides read TGTGCCAGCAGCTTAGGGGGTGGGCTAGCGCAAGAGACCCAGTACTTC. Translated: CASSLGGGLAQETQYF.